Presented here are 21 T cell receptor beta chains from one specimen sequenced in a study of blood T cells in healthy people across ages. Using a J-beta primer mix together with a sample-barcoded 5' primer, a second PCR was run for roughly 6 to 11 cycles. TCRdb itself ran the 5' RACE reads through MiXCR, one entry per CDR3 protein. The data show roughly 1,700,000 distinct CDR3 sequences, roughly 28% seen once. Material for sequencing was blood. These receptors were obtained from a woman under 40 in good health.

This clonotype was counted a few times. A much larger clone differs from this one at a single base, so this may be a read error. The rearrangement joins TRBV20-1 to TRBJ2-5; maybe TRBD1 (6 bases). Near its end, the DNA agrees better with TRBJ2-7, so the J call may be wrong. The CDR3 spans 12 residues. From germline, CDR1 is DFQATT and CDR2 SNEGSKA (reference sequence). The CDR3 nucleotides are TGCAGTGCTAGTGGGACATCCCACGAGCAGTACTTC. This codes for CSASGTSHEQYF.

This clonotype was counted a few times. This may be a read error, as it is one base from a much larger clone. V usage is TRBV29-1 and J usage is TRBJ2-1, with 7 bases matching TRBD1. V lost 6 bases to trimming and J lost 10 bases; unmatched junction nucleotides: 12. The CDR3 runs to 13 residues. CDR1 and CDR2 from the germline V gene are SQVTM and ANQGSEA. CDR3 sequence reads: CSVRDSYTYEQFF. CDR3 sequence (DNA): TGCAGCGTAAGGGACAGTTACACCTACGAGCAGTTCTTC.

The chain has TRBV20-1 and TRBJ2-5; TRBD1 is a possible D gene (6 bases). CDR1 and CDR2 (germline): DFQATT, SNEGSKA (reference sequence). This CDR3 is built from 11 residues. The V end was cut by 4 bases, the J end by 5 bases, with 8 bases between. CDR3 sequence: CSAKGVETQYF. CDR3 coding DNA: TGCAGTGCTAAGGGGGTGGAGACCCAGTACTTC.

CDR3 in amino acids: CASSQDRTPSYNEQFF. Written as DNA, the CDR3 is TGCGCCAGCAGCCAAGACCGGACTCCGAGCTACAATGAGCAGTTCTTC. The rearrangement links TRBV4-3 to TRBJ2-1; maybe TRBD2 (5 bases). The V end lost 0 bases, the J end lost 3 bases, and 12 bases lay between the germline ends. This CDR3 has 16 residues. Germline loops: CDR1 LGHNA, CDR2 YSLEER.

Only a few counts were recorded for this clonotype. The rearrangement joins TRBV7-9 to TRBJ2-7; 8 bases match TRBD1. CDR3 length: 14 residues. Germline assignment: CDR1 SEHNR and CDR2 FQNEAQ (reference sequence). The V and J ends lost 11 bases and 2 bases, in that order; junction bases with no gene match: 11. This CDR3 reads CAAINDRGPYEQYF. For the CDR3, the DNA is TGTGCCGCCATAAACGACAGGGGACCCTACGAGCAGTACTTC.

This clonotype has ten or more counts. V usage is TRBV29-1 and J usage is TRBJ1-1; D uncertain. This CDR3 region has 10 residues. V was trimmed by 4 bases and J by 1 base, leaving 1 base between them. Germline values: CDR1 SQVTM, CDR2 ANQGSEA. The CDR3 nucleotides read TGCAGCGTTGGGAACACTGAAGCTTTCTTT. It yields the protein CSVGNTEAFF.

CDR3 coding DNA: TGTGCCAGCAGCGCTAGCGGGGGCTACCAAGAGACCCAGTACTTC. Translated: CASSASGGYQETQYF. The genes are TRBV7-2 and TRBJ2-5; 10 bases line up with TRBD2. Unmatched junction bases numbered 3, after V lost 5 bases and J lost 0 bases. Germline values: CDR1 SGHTA, CDR2 FQGNSA. CDR3 size: 15 residues.

The chain's CDR3 is CASSLGCEPVNEQFF. CDR3 bases: TGTGCCAGCAGCTTGGGGTGCGAGCCCGTAAATGAGCAGTTCTTC. The rearrangement links TRBV7-2 to TRBJ2-1; D ambiguous. The CDR3 runs 15 residues. CDR1 is SGHTA and CDR2 is FQGNSA in the germline V gene. V was shortened by 3 bases and J by 7 bases, with 16 bases between the two germline ends.

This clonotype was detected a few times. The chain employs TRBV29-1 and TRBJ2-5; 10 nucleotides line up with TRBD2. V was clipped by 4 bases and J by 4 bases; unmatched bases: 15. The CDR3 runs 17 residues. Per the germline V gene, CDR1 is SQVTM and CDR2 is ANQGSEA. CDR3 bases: TGCAGCGTTGGAGGAATGGAGCGGGAGGGTGGTGGAGAGACCCAGTACTTC. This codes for CSVGGMEREGGGETQYF.

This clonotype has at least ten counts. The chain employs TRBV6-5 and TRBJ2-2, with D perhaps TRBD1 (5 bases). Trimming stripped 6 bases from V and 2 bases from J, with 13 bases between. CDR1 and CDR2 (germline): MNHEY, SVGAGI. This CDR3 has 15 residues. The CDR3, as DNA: TGTGCCAGCAGGTCTCCGCGGACAAACACCGGGGAGCTGTTTTTT. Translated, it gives CASRSPRTNTGELFF.

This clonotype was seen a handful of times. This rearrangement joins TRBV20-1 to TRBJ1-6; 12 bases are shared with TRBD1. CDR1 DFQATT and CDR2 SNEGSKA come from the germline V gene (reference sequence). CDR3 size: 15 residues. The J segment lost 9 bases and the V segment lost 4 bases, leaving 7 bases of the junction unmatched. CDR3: CSAKEGQGASSPLHF. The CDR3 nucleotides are TGCAGTGCTAAAGAGGGACAGGGGGCCAGTTCACCCCTCCACTTT.

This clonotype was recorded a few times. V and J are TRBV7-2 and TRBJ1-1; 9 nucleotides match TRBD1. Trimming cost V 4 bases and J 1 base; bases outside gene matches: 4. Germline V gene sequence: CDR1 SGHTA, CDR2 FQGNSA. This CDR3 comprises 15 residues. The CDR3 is CASSWGQGRNTEAFF. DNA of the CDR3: TGTGCCAGCAGCTGGGGACAGGGCAGGAACACTGAAGCTTTCTTT.

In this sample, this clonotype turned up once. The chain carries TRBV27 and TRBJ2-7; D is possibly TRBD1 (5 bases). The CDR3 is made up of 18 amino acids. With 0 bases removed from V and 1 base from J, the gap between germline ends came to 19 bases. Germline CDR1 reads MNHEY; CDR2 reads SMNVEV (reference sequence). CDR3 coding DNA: TGTGCCAGCAGTTTATCGTGGCGCGGAAGGGGTTTTTCCTACGAGCAGTACTTC. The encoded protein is CASSLSWRGRGFSYEQYF.

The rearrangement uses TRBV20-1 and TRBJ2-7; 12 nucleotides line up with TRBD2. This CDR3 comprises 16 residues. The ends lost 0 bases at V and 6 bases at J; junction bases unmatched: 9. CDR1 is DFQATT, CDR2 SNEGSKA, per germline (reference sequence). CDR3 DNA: TGCAGTGCTAGAGATCTCCGACTAGCGGGAGAGCGCGAGCAGTACTTC. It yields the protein CSARDLRLAGEREQYF.

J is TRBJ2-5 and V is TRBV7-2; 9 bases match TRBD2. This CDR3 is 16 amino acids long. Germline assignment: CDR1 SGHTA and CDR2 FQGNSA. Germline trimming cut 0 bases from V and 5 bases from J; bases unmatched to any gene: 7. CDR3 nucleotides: TGTGCCAGCAGCTTAGCGGGACTAGCCTTCGGGGAGACCCAGTACTTC. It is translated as CASSLAGLAFGETQYF.

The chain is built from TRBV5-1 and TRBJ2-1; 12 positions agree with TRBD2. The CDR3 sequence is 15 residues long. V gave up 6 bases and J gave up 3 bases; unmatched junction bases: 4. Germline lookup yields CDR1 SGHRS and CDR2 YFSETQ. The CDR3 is CASNTGLAGYNEQFF. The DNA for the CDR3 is TGCGCCAGCAACACGGGACTAGCGGGCTACAATGAGCAGTTCTTC.

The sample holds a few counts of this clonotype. Here the CDR3 reads CASSPPGQTYYGYTF. The CDR3 DNA reads TGTGCCAGCAGCCCGCCGGGACAGACTTACTATGGCTACACCTTC. V usage is TRBV3-1 and J usage is TRBJ1-2, with 7 nucleotides matching TRBD1. With V trimmed by 4 bases and J by 3 bases, 8 bases remained unmatched. This CDR3 contains 15 residues. Germline assignment: CDR1 LGHDT and CDR2 YNNKEL (reference sequence). The complete variable domain, with remaining parts taken from reference TRBV3-1 and TRBJ1-2, reads DTAVSQTPKYLVTQMGNDKSIKCEQNLGHDTMYWYKQDSKKFLKIMFSYNNKELIINETVPNRFSPKSPDKAHLNLHINSLELGDSAVYFCASSPPGQTYYGYTFGSGTRLTVV.

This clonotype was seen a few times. Here the CDR3 reads CASRVTRNNEQFF. In DNA form, the CDR3 reads TGTGCCAGCAGAGTGACTAGAAACAATGAGCAGTTCTTC. The J gene is TRBJ2-1, the V gene TRBV2; maybe TRBD2 (6 bases). The germline CDR1 and CDR2 sequences are SNHLY and FYNNEI. CDR3 length: 13 residues. The ends were cut back, 6 bases at V and 5 bases at J, with 11 bases in the middle.

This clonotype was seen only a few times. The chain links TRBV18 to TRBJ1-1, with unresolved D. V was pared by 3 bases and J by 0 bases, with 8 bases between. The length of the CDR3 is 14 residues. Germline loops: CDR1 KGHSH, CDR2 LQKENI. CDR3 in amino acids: CASSPEGLNTEAFF. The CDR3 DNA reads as TGTGCCAGCTCACCGGAGGGTTTGAACACTGAAGCTTTCTTT.

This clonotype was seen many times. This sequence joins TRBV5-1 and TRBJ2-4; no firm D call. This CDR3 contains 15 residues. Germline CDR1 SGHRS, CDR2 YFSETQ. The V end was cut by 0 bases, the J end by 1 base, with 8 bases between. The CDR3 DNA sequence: TGCGCCAGCAGCTTGGGGAGCCCTGCCAAAAACATTCAGTACTTC. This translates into CASSLGSPAKNIQYF. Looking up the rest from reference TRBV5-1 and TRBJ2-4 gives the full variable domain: KAGVTQTPRYLIKTRGQQVTLSCSPISGHRSVSWYQQTPGQGLQFLFEYFSETQRNKGNFPGRFSGRQFSNSRSEMNVSTLELGDSALYLCASSLGSPAKNIQYFGAGTRLSVL.

The CDR3 sequence: CASTILPGQYNQPQHF. CDR3 sequence (DNA): TGTGCCAGTACCATACTACCGGGACAATACAATCAGCCCCAGCATTTT. The chain has TRBV19 and TRBJ1-5; TRBD1 might be the D (6 bases). With 7 bases removed from V and 3 bases from J, the gap between germline ends came to 19 bases. The CDR3 contains 16 residues. Germline-derived CDR1 and CDR2 are LNHDA and SQIVND (reference sequence).